This TCR beta chain was retrieved from a study of CD8+CD57+ T cells in acquired aplastic anemia (dated 2018 in TCRdb). Broadly, across the study: On average, sorted CD4+ and CD8+ cells yielded approximately 3 ug of extracted DNA, with a range of about 0.19 to 30 ug.

The V end loses 3 bases and the J end loses 6 bases, and a stretch of 9 bases separates them. The CDR3 starts with the cysteine, ends with the phenylalanine, and has 14 residues. CDR3 DNA is the only sequence kept; it has 42 bases, read in frame from the first base. Based on the germline V gene, the CDR1 and CDR2 sequences are ENHRY and SYGVKD. Beyond this particular receptor, the publication reports: No significant difference in CD8+ Simpson's diversity was found between patients and healthy controls (P=0.060). Twenty-nine CD8+ CDR3 sequences were found in both patients and controls but appeared to be highly expressed in patients and within the immunodominant clones of the patients.

About this clonotype itself: The clone's antigen remains unknown. Per-base qualities were not stored, and no clone one base away is much larger.

In this study, sorted CD4+ and CD8+ T cells from the blood of healthy subjects and of severe aplastic anemia patients had their TCR repertoires deep-sequenced. Ficoll-Paque density gradient centrifugation was used to isolate peripheral blood mononuclear cells. Before DNA extraction, CD4+ and CD8+ T cells were sorted by FACS or by magnetic beads. Genomic DNA served as template for TCR beta VDJ combination and CDR3 sequence profiling. An Illumina HiSeq 2000 was used for TCR repertoire sequencing. As for the authors' bioinformatics: Repertoire assessment relied on Simpson's diversity index, CDR3 size and DJ length profiles, and TRBV/TRBJ rearrangement plots. The most abundant DNA sequence in the deep sequencing data was taken as the immunodominant clone. CDR3 amino acid sequences were checked for sharing between subjects and were compared against published repertoires and the VDJdb database. Starting from the raw public reads, TCRdb applied fastp trimming at Q25, assembled clones with MiXCR and retained in-frame beta chains. Each entry is one CDR3 protein sequence, shown with its most common DNA and genes. The V and J calls follow TCRdb's processing rather than the paper's. The sample table shows approximately 270,000 distinct CDR3 sequences, and 45% to 70% are seen once. The ten largest clones take up 6.5% to 10% of the sample.

Sequenced: sorted CD4+, CD8+, or CD8+CD57+ T cells (not recorded which) from PBMCs. The clonotype comes from a human donor with severe aplastic anemia or a healthy control (not recorded which). The receptor chain draws on TRBV10-3 and TRBJ1-6; the best D guess is TRBD1, with 5 bases matching. The DNA sequence reads TGTGCCATCAGTGAACAGGCTCCTAATTCACCCCTCCACTTT. This encodes CAISEQAPNSPLHF.